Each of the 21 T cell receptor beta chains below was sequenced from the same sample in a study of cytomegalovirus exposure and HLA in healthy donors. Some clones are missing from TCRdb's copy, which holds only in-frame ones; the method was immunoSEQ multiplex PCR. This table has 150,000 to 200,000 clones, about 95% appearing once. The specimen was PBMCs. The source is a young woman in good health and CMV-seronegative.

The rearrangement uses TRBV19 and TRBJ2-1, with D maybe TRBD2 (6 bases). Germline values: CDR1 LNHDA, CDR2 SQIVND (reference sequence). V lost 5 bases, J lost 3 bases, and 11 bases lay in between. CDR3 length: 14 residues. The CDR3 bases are TGTGCCAGTAGTTCGGGACTCCTCTACAATGAGCAGTTCTTC. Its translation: CASSSGLLYNEQFF. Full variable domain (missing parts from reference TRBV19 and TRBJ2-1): DGGITQSPKYLFRKEGQNVTLSCEQNLNHDAMYWYRQDPGQGLRLIYYSQIVNDFQKGDIAEGYSVSREKKESFPLTVTSAQKNPTAFYLCASSSGLLYNEQFFGPGTRLTVL.

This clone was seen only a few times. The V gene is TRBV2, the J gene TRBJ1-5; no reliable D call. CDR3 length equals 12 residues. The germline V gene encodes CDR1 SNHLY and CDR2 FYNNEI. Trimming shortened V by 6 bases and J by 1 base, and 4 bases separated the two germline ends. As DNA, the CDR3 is TGTGCCAGCAGACAGAGCAATCAGCCCCAGCATTTT. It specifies CASRQSNQPQHF.

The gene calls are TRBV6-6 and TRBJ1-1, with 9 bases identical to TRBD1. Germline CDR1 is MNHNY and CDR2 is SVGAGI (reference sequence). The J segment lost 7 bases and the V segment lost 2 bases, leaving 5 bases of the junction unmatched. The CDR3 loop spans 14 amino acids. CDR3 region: CASSYSTGGIEAFF. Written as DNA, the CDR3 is TGTGCCAGCAGTTACAGCACAGGGGGCATTGAAGCTTTCTTT.

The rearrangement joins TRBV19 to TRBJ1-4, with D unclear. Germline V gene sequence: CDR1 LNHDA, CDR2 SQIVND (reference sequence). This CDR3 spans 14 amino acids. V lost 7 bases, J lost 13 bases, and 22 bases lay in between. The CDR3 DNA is TGTGCCAGTACCCCCCTAGGAGGCACCGAGGGACTGTTTTTT. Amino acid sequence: CASTPLGGTEGLFF.

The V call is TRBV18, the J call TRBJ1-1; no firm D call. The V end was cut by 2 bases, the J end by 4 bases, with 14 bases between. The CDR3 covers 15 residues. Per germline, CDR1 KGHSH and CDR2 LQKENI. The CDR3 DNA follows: TGTGCCAGCTCACCAAAAAGTGGAGGTGGCACTGAAGCTTTCTTT. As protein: CASSPKSGGGTEAFF.

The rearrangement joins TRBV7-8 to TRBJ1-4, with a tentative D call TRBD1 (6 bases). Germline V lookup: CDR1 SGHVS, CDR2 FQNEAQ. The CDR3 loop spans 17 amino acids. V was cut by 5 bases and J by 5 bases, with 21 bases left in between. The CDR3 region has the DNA TGTGCCAGCAGCCCAAGACAGGCGGCACGAAAGAATGAAAAACTGTTTTTT. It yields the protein CASSPRQAARKNEKLFF.

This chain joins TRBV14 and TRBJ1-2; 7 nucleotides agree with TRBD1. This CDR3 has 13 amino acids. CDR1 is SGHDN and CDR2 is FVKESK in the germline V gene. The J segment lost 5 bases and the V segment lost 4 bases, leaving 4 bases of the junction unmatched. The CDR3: CASSPGGGYGYTF. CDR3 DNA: TGTGCCAGCAGCCCAGGGGGTGGATATGGCTACACCTTC. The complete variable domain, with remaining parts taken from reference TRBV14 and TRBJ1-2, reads EAGVTQFPSHSVIEKGQTVTLRCDPISGHDNLYWYRRVMGKEIKFLLHFVKESKQDESGMPNNRFLAERTGGTYSTLKVQPAELEDSGVYFCASSPGGGYGYTFGSGTRLTVV.

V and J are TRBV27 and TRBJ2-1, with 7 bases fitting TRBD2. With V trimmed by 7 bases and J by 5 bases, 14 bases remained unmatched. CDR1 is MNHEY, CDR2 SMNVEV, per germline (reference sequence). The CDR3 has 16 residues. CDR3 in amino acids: CASKGIRGETHNEQFF. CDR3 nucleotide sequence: TGTGCCAGCAAGGGGATCCGGGGGGAAACCCACAATGAGCAGTTCTTC.

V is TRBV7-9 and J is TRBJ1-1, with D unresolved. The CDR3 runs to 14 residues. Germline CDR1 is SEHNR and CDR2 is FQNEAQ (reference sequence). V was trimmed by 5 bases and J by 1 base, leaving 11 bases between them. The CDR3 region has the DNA TGTGCCAGCAGCCGAACTGACAAGAACACTGAAGCTTTCTTT. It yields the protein CASSRTDKNTEAFF.

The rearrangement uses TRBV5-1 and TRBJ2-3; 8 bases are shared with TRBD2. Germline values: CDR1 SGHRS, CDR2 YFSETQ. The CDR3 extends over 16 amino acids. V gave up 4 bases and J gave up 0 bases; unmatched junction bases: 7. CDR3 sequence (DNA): TGCGCCAGCAGCCTACTAGCGGAGTTTAGCACAGATACGCAGTATTTT. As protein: CASSLLAEFSTDTQYF.

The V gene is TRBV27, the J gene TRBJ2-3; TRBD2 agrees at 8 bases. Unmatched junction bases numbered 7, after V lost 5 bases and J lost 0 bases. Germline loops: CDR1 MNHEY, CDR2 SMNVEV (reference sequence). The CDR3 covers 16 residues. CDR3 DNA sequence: TGTGCCAGCAGTCCCGGACTAGCAGATAGCACAGATACGCAGTATTTT. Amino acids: CASSPGLADSTDTQYF.

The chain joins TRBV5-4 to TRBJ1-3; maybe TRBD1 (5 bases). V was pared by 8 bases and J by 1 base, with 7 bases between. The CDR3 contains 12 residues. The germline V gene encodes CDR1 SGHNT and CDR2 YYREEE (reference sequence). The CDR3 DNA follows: TGTGCCAGTGGGACTTCTGGAAACACCATATATTTT. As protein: CASGTSGNTIYF.

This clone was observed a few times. CDR3 bases: TGCGCCAGCAGCTTACGGGACAACCCAACCTACGAGCAGTACTTC. This codes for CASSLRDNPTYEQYF. The rearrangement joins TRBV5-1 to TRBJ2-7; D may be TRBD1 (6 bases). The CDR3 has 15 residues. CDR1 is SGHRS and CDR2 is YFSETQ in the germline V gene. V was shortened by 2 bases and J by 2 bases, with 14 bases between the two germline ends.

CDR3 amino acids: CASSGGAAGELFF. Written as DNA, the CDR3 is TGTGCCAGCAGCGGCGGGGCCGCCGGGGAGCTGTTTTTT. The chain combines TRBV7-6 with TRBJ2-2; D is possibly TRBD2 (6 bases). From germline, CDR1 is SGHVS and CDR2 FNYEAQ. Between the trimmed V and J ends, which lost 5 bases and 6 bases, there was a span of 10 bases. The CDR3 is made up of 13 amino acids.

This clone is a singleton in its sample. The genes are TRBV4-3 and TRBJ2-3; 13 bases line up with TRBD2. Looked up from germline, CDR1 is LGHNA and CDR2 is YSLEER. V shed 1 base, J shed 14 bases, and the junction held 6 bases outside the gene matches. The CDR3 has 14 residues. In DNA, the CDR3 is TGCGCCAGCAGCCAAGTACTAGCGGGGGGGTTCCTGTATTTT. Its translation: CASSQVLAGGFLYF.

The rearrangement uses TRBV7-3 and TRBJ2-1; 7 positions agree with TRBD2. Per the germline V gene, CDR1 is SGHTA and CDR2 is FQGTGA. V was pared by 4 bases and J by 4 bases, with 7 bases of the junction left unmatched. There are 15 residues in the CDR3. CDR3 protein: CASSWAASGYNEQFF. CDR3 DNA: TGTGCCAGCAGCTGGGCTGCTAGCGGATACAATGAGCAGTTCTTC.

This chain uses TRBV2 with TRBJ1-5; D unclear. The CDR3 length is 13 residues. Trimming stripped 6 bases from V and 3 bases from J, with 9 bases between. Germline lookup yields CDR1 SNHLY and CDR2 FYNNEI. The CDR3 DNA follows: TGTGCCAGCAGCCTCAACACCAATCAGCCCCAGCATTTT. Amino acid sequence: CASSLNTNQPQHF.

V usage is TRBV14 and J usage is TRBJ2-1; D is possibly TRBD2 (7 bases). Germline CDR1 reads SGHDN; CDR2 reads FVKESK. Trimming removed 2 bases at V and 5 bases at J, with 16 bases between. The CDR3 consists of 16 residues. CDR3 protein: CASSQSGRGPDNEQFF. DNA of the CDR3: TGTGCCAGCAGCCAATCGGGGCGGGGGCCCGACAATGAGCAGTTCTTC.

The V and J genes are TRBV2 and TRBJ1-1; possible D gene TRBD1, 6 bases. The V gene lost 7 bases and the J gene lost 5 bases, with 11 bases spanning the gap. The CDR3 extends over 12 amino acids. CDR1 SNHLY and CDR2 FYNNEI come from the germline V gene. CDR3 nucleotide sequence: TGTGCCAGCAATCGAGGGGGTACTGAAGCTTTCTTT. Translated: CASNRGGTEAFF.

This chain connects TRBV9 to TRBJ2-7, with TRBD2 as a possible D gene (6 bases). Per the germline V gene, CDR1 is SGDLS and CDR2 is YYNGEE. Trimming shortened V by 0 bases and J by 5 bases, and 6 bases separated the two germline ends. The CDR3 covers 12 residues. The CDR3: CASSVAGDEQYF. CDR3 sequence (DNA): TGTGCCAGCAGCGTAGCGGGGGACGAGCAGTACTTC.

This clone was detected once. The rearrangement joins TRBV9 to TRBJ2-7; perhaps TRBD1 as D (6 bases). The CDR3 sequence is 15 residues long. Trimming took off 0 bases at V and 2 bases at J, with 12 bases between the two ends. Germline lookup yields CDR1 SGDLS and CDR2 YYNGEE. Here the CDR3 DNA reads TGTGCCAGCAGCGTAGCACAGGGTCCTACCTACGAGCAGTACTTC. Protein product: CASSVAQGPTYEQYF.